Sequencing of this TCR beta chain was carried out in a study of blood T cell repertoires in COVID-19 (dated by TCRdb to about 2020). A note on the overall study: Collaborator samples came from the United States, Italy and Spain and covered acute and convalescent phases of COVID-19. The material from the prospective study consisted of cDNA or gDNA derived from T cells, B-cell-depleted T cells, or PBMCs. Deeply sampled blood TCRbeta repertoires from subjects exposed to, actively infected with, or recovered from COVID-19 were included in the dataset. The repertoires were released in a freely available public database meant as a resource for research on the immune response to SARS-CoV-2. Samples were obtained from the ongoing ImmuneRACE study (first 160 participants) and from 1,254 subjects provided by 6 global collaborators. Sample metadata almost always included a de-identified subject ID, COVID-19 status, age in years and sex. HLA class I and class II types, where available, came from metadata supplied by the sample provider rather than from assay-based typing.

Cut back by 1 base and 4 bases, the V and J ends lie 17 bases apart. From a lookup of the germline V gene (reference sequence), CDR1 and CDR2 are GTSNPN and SVGIG. From its cysteine to its phenylalanine, the CDR3 spans 16 amino acids. The kept DNA is CDR3 alone, 48 bases in frame from the first base. One collaborating source in Seattle enrolled patients during active infection and followed them longitudinally through the course of disease. The collaborating institutions used their own protocols to collect whole blood in K2EDTA tubes. For TCRbeta analysis, collaborators shipped samples in one of three forms: frozen whole blood, isolated PBMCs, or DNA extracted from either of those sample types. TCRbeta CDR3 regions were amplified from genomic DNA by means of the immunoSEQ Assay, a bias-controlled multiplex PCR. In the source study's methods: The number of nucleated cells in each sample was estimated by amplification of reference gene primers within the assay. To quantify the absolute abundance of each unique TCRbeta CDR3 rearrangement, sequence reads were collapsed and filtered. For each sample, productive Simpson clonality was calculated as the square root of Simpson's diversity index across productive rearrangements. Not all clones reach the TCRdb copy of this immuneACCESS table, which keeps in-frame sequences only. Checked studies attribute under half of the gap to unresolved V genes and leave the rest unexplained. Clone size and the V and J calls come from that table; the DNA yielded D and trimming. The sample table shows around 460,000 clones, and 80% to 90% are seen once. The ten largest clones represent roughly 0.76% of the sample.

As for this clone: This clone's antigen is unknown. The sample holds no much larger clone one base away, and base qualities are not on file.

Results the study describes overall, beyond this receptor: Clinical and demographic metadata were provided uncurated, with the amount varying by source and participant.

The TCR comes from a man between 18 and 29 years old with COVID-19, enrolled during active disease. Recombination joined TRBV30 with TRBJ1-5; the D segment could be TRBD1, given 6 matching bases. Specimen: peripheral blood. This receptor carries the CDR3 CAWSAAPGTPNQPQHF. The nucleotide sequence is given as TGTGCCTGGAGTGCCGCCCCCGGGACACCTAATCAGCCCCAGCATTTT.